This TCR beta chain appears in the sequencing data of a study of T cell responses to AZD1222 COVID-19 vaccine. In the case of this clone: As yet, its antigen is unknown.

The repertoire was sequenced with immunoSEQ multiplex PCR; TCRdb's copy has only in-frame clones and lacks some. The sample has about 140,000 clones, around nine tenths seen once; the top ten hold roughly 3%. Study-level findings and limits: CD4 TCRs covered the whole spike, strongest at regions 160-218 and 743-854. At baseline, just five to seven AZD1222 recipients tested seropositive.

This CDR3 spans 14 amino acids. Deletions cut 3 bases from V and 7 bases from J, with 12 bases between. Per the germline V gene, CDR1 is MDHEN and CDR2 is SYDVKM. The receptor was isolated from an adult in good health. This rearrangement joins TRBV28 to TRBJ1-4; D is unclear. Sequencing was performed on peripheral blood, taken on day 0 of AZD1222 vaccination. CDR3 protein: CASSLLRAGEKLFF. CDR3 coding DNA: TGTGCCAGCAGTTTGTTGCGGGCAGGTGAAAAACTGTTTTTT.